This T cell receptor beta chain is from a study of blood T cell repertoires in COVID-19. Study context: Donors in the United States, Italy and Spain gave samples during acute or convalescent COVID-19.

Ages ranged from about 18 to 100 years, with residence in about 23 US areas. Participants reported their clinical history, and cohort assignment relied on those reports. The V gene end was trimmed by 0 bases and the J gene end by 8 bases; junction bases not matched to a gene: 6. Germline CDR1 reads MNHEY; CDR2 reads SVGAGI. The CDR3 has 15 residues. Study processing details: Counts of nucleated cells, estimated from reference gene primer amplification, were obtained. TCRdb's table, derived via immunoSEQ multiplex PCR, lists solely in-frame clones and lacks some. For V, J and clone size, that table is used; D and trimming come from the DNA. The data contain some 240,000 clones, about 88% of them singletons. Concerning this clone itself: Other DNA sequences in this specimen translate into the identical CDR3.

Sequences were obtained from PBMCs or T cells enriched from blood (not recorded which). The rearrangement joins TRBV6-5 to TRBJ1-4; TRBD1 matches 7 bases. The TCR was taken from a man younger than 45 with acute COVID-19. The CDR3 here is CASSYSNRGREKLFF. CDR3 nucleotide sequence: TGTGCCAGCAGTTACTCGAACAGGGGCCGCGAAAAACTGTTTTTT.